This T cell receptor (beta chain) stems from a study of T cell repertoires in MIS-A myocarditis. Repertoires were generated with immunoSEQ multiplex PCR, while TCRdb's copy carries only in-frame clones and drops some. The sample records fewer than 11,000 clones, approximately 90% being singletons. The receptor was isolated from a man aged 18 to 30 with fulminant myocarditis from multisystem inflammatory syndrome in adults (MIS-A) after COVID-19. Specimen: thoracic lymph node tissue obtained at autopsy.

The CDR3 DNA sequence: TGTGCCAGCAGCCAAGGGCAGCCTAATTCACCCCTCCACTTT. Encoded protein: CASSQGQPNSPLHF. The gene calls are TRBV3-1 (or the pseudogene TRBV3-2) and TRBJ1-6; D gene unclear. CDR1 is LGHDT, CDR2 YNNKEL, per germline (reference sequence). The CDR3 consists of 14 residues. V shed 1 base and J shed 6 bases, with 7 bases lying between them.